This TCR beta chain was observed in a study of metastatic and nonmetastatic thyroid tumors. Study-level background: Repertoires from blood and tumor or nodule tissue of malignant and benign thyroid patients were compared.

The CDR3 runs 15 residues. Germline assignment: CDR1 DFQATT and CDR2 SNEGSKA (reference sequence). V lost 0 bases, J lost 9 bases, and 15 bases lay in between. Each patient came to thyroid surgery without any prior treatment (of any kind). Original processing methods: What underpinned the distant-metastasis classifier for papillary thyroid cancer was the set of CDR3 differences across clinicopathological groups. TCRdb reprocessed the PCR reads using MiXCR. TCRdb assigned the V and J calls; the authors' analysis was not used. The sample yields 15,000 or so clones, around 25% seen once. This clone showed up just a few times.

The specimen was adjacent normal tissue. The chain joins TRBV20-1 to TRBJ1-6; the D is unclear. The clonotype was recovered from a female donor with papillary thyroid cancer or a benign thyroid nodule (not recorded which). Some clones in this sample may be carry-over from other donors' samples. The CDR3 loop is CSAREATSLRSPLHF. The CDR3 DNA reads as TGCAGTGCTAGAGAGGCGACCAGCCTTCGTTCACCCCTCCACTTT.